This entry is about one T cell receptor (beta chain). V lost 7 bases, J lost 0 bases, and 10 bases lay in between. From germline, CDR1 is GTSNPN and CDR2 SVGIG (reference sequence). This CDR3 comprises 13 residues. As originally analysed: Estimates of nucleated cell counts were drawn from the amplification of reference gene primers. Assay: immunoSEQ multiplex PCR; the TCRdb copy retains only in-frame clones and omits some. The V and J calls and clone size were taken over from that table, and D and trimming were inferred from the DNA. The repertoire has around 300,000 clones, under 90% of them found once; the top ten carry 2% to 2.5%. These data come from a study of blood T cell repertoires in COVID-19. The overall study: Sites in the United States, Italy and Spain provided acute and convalescent COVID-19 samples.

The rearrangement uses TRBV30 and TRBJ2-1, with D hard to call. The source material was peripheral blood. The TCR originated in a man in his fifties or sixties with acute or convalescent COVID-19. The CDR3 DNA follows: TGTGCCTTGGCTAGTGGCTCCTACAATGAGCAGTTCTTC. Translation gives CALASGSYNEQFF.